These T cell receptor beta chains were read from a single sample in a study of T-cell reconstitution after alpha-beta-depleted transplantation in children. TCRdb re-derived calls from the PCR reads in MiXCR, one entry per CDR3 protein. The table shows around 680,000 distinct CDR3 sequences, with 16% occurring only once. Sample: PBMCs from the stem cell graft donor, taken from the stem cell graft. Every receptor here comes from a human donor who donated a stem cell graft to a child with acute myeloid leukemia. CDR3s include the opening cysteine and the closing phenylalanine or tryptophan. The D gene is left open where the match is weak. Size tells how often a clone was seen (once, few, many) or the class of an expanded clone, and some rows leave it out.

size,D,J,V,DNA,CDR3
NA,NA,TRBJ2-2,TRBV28,TGTGCCAGCAGTCAAACAGTTACCGGGGAGCTGTTTTTT,CASSQTVTGELFF
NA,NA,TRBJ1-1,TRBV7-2,TGTGCCAGCAGCGGAAGGAGGGGCACTGAAGCTTTCTTT,CASSGRRGTEAFF
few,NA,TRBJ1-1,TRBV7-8,TGTGCCAGCAGCATGTTAGAACTGACAGCTAGGAACACTGAAGCTTTCTTT,CASSMLELTARNTEAFF
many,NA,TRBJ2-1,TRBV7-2,TGTGCCAGCCCTACCCCGGCCAATGAGCAGTTCTTC,CASPTPANEQFF
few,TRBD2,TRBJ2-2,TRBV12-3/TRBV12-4,TGTGCCAGCAGGAGCGGGGGCCTAGGCACCGGGGAGCTGTTTTTT,CASRSGGLGTGELFF
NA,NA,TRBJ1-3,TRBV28,TGTGCCAGCAGTTGGCTAAGCTCTGGAAACACCATATATTTT,CASSWLSSGNTIYF
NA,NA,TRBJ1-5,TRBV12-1,TGTGCCAGCAGCTTTGAAGGGGGCCGCAATCAGCCCCAGCATTTT,CASSFEGGRNQPQHF
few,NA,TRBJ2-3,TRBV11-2,TGTGCCAGCAGACGAACTAGCACAGATACGCAGTATTTT,CASRRTSTDTQYF
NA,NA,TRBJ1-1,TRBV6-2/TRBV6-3,TGTGCCACGAAAGGGGCCGAAAACACTGAAGCTTTCTTT,CATKGAENTEAFF
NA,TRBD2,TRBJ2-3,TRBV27,TGTGCCAGCAGGATCGGGGAGGGAGGTACGCAGTATTTT,CASRIGEGGTQYF
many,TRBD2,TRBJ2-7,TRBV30,TGTGCCTGGAGTGTAAGTAGCGGGGGTTACGAGCAGTACTTC,CAWSVSSGGYEQYF
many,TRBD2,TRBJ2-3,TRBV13,TGTGCCAGCAGCTTTATGGGACTAGCGGCGTTAGATACGCAGTATTTT,CASSFMGLAALDTQYF
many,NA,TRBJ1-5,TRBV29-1,TGCAGCTCTTTCCTTAGGGCCCAGCATTTT,CSSFLRAQHF
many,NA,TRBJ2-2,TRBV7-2,TGTGCCAGCAGCACTCAGGGTGCCGGGGAGCTGTTTTTT,CASSTQGAGELFF
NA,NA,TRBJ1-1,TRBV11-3,TGTGCCAGCAGCGACTTTGGGGCAGTTGAAGCTTTCTTT,CASSDFGAVEAFF
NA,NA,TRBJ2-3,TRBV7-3,TGTGCCAGCAGCCGGGACCAGCCCACAGATACGCAGTATTTT,CASSRDQPTDTQYF
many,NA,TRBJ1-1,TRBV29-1,TGCAGCGTATGGGGACGGAACACTGAAGCTTTCTTT,CSVWGRNTEAFF
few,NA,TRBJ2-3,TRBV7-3,TGTGCCAGCAGCTCGAACGGCCTTATAGATACGCAGTATTTT,CASSSNGLIDTQYF
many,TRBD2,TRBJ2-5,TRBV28,TGTGCCAGCATCATAGCGGGGGGGCCGCGGGAGACCCAGTACTTC,CASIIAGGPRETQYF
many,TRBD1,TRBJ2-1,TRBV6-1,TGTGCCAGCAGCCTTGCCGGGACAGGGACTCACAATGAGCAGTTCTTC,CASSLAGTGTHNEQFF
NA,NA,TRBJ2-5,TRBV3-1,TGTGCCAGCAGCCAAGATCTGATGGAGACCCAGTACTTC,CASSQDLMETQYF
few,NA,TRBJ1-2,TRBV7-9,TGTGCCAGCAGCATATCCGGACACCAACCCCCAGATGATGGCTACACCTTC,CASSISGHQPPDDGYTF
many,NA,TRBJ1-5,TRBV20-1,TGCAGTGCTAGAGATTGGACGGATAGCAATCAGCCCCAGCATTTT,CSARDWTDSNQPQHF
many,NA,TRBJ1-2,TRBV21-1,TGTGCCAGCAGCAACCCGGACAAGGGTGCCTATGGCTACACCTTC,CASSNPDKGAYGYTF
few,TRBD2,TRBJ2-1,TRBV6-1,TGTGCCAGCAGAGAAGCGGGGGAGACCTACAATGAGCAGTTCTTC,CASREAGETYNEQFF
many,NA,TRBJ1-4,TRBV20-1,TGCAGTGCTAGAGATGGCAGGTGGACAATTAGAGCAACTAATGAAAAACTGTTTTTT,CSARDGRWTIRATNEKLFF
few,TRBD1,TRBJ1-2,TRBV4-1,TGCGCCAGCAGCCAAGGGGACAGGGTAAACAATGGCTACACCTTC,CASSQGDRVNNGYTF
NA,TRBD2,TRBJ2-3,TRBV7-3,TGTGCCAGCAGCCGCCTCGGGACTAGTAAAGATACGCAGTATTTT,CASSRLGTSKDTQYF
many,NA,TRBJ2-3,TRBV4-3,TGCGCCAGCAGCCAAGATGGCACTAGCCGCACAGATACGCAGTATTTT,CASSQDGTSRTDTQYF
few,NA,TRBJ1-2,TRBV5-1,TGCGCCAGCAGCTTGTTTCCAAGGGACTGGAGGAACTATGGCTACACCTTC,CASSLFPRDWRNYGYTF
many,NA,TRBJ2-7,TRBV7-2,TGTGCCAGCAGCTTGCCCTTAGGGACGGGCGAGCAGTACTTC,CASSLPLGTGEQYF
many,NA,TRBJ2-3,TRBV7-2,TGTGCCAGCAGCTTAAACCCGGGAGTGACAACGGATACGCAGTATTTT,CASSLNPGVTTDTQYF
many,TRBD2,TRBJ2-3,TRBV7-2,TGTGCCAGCAGCTTACTAGCGGGGACATGGCGGCAGTATTTT,CASSLLAGTWRQYF
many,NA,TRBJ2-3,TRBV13,TGTGCCAGCAGCCCTGAAGGCACAGATACGCAGTATTTT,CASSPEGTDTQYF
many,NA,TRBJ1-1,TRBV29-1,TGCAGCGTTGAAGAACGGATGAACACTGAAGCTTTCTTT,CSVEERMNTEAFF
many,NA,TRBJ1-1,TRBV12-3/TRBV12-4,TGTGCCAGCAGTTTGGTAGAGGGGGGCACTGAAGCTTTCTTT,CASSLVEGGTEAFF
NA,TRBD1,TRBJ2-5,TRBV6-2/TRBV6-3,TGTGCCAGCAGTCAGGGGACAGCGGAGACCCAGTACTTC,CASSQGTAETQYF
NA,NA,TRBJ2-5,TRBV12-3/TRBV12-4,TGTGCCAGCAGTTTAGTGTTTCTGACCCAAGAGACCCAGTACTTC,CASSLVFLTQETQYF
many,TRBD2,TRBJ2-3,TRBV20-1,TGCAGTGCGGAGGCCTCTCGGGGGGGGCCGGGCACAGATACGCAGTATTTT,CSAEASRGGPGTDTQYF
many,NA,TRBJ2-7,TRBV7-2,TGTGCCAGCAGCTTAGCCGGGACTGGACCCTACGAGCAGTACTTC,CASSLAGTGPYEQYF
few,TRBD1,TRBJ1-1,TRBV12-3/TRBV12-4,TGTGCCAGCACCCCAGGGGGACCGTCCGCTTTCTTT,CASTPGGPSAFF
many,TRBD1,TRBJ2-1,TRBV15,TGTGCCACCAGCGGGACAGGGCTGGGGGATGAGCAGTTCTTC,CATSGTGLGDEQFF
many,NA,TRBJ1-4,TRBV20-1,TGCAGTGCCAACTCCGGGGATGCTGGGGAAAAACTGTTTTTT,CSANSGDAGEKLFF
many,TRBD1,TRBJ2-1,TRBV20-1,TGCAGTGCTTCCCGGGACAGGGACAATGAGCAGTTCTTC,CSASRDRDNEQFF
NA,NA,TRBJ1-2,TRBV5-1,TGCGCCAGCAGCTTGGGTCAGACGGGCTACACCTTC,CASSLGQTGYTF
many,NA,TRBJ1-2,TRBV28,TGTGCCAGCAACAGCCTTCCTAACTATGGCTACACCTTC,CASNSLPNYGYTF
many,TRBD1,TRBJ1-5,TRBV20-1,TGCAGTGCTCACCAGGGGGGGAGCAATCAGCCCCAGCATTTT,CSAHQGGSNQPQHF
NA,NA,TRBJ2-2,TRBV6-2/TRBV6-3,TGTGCCAGCAGTTACGAGGGGCAGGGCAACACCGGGGAGCTGTTTTTT,CASSYEGQGNTGELFF
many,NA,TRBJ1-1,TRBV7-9,TGTGCCAGCAGCTTCTACCCGGGAGTTCAGCGGAACACTGAAGCTTTCTTT,CASSFYPGVQRNTEAFF
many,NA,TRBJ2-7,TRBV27,TGTGCCAGCAGTTTAAATTCTGGGAGCGAGCAGTACTTC,CASSLNSGSEQYF
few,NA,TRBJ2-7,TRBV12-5,TGTGCTAGTGGTTTGTATCGGGGGACCTACGAGCAGTACTTC,CASGLYRGTYEQYF
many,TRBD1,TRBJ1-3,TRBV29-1,TGCAGCGTTGAAGATCCCTTCCGGGACAGGGGGCAGGGTGGAAACACCATATATTTT,CSVEDPFRDRGQGGNTIYF
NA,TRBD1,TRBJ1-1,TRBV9,TGTGCCAGCAGTTTGGGACAGGGGAAAAGGAAGACTGAAGCTTTCTTT,CASSLGQGKRKTEAFF
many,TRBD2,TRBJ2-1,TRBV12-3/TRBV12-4,TGTGCCAGCAGCTCTACTAGCGGCCATTCGAGTGAGCAGTTCTTC,CASSSTSGHSSEQFF
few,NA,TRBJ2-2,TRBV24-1,TGTGCCACCAGCTCGGGTCCGACCACCGGGGAGCTGTTTTTT,CATSSGPTTGELFF
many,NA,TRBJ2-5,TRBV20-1,TGCAGTGCTAGGGGGGGGGCGTACCAAGAGACCCAGTACTTC,CSARGGAYQETQYF
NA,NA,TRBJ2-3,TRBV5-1,TGCGCCAGCAGCTTGACGACCTCAGATACGCAGTATTTT,CASSLTTSDTQYF